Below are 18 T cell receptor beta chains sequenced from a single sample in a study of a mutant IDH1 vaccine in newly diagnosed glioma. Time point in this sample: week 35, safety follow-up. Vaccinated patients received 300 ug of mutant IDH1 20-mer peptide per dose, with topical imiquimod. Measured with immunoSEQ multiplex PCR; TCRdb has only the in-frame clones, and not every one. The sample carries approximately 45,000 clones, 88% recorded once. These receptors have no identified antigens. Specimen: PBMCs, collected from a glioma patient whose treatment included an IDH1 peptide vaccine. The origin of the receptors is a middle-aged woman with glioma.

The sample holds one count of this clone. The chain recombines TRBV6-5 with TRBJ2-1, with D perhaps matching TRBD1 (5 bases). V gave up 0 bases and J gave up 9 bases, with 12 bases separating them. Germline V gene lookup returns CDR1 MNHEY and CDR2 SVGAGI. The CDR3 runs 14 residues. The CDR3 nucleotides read TGTGCCAGCAGTTACTCGAGCAGGGTAGGTGAGCAGTTCTTC. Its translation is CASSYSSRVGEQFF.

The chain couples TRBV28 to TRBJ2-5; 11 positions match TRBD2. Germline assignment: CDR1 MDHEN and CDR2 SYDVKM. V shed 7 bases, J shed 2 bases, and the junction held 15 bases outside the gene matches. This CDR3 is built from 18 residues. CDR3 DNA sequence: TGTGCCAGCACCAAGGGACGGTTCGGGACTAGCGGACAAGAGACCCAGTACTTC. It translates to CASTKGRFGTSGQETQYF.

CDR3 amino acids: CASSSRNTIYF. In DNA, the CDR3 is TGTGCCAGCAGTTCCCGGAACACCATATATTTT. The chain links TRBV27 to TRBJ1-3; no reliable D call. Germline V CDR1 and CDR2: MNHEY, SMNVEV (reference sequence). V lost 4 bases and J 7 bases, leaving 5 bases between the germline ends. The CDR3 spans 11 residues.

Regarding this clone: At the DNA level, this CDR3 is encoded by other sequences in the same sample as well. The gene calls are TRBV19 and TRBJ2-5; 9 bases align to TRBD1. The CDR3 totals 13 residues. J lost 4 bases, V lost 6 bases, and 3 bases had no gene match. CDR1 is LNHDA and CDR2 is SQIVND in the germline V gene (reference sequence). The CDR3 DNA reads TGTGCCAGTAGCGGACAGGGGCGAGAGACCCAGTACTTC. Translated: CASSGQGRETQYF.

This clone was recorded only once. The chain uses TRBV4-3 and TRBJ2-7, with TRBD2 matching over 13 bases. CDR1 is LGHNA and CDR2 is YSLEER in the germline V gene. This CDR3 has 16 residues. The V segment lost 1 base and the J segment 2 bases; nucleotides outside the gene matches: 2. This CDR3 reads CASSQVLAGGPYEQYF. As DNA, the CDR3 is TGCGCCAGCAGCCAAGTACTAGCGGGGGGGCCCTACGAGCAGTACTTC.

Written as DNA, the CDR3 is TGCGCCAGCAGCTTGTTTGTTTCAGGGGCGTCTAACTATGGCTACACCTTC. It translates to CASSLFVSGASNYGYTF. J is TRBJ1-2 and V is TRBV5-1, with D tentatively TRBD1 (6 bases). The CDR3 totals 17 residues. V lost 1 base and J lost 0, with 16 bases in between. Germline CDR1 SGHRS, CDR2 YFSETQ.

CDR3 sequence (DNA): TGTGCCAGCAGCTTATGGTATGGGACACTTAACACCGGGGAGCTGTTTTTT. Protein product: CASSLWYGTLNTGELFF. The chain uses TRBV11-2 and TRBJ2-2; perhaps TRBD1 as D (6 bases). The CDR3 spans 17 residues. Germline V gives CDR1 SGHAT, CDR2 FQNNGV. Trimming took off 2 bases at V and 2 bases at J, with 15 bases between the two ends.

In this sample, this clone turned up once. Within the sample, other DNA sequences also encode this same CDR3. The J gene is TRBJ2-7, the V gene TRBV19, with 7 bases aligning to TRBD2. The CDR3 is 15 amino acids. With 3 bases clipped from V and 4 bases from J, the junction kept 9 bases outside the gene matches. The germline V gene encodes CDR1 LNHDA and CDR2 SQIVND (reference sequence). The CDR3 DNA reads TGTGCCAGTAGTATTCAGGCAGGCGGGAGATACGAGCAGTACTTC. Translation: CASSIQAGGRYEQYF.

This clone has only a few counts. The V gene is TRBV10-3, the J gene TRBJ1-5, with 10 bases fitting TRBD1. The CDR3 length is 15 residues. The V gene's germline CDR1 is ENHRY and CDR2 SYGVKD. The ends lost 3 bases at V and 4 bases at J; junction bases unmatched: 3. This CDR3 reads CAISERTGGNQPQHF. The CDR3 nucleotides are TGTGCCATCAGTGAAAGGACAGGGGGAAATCAGCCCCAGCATTTT.

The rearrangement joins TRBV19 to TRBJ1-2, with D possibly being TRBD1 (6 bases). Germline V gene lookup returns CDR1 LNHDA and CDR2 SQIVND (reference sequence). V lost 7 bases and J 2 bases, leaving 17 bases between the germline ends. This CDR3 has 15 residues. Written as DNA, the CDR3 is TGTGCCAGTACAAAACCGGGGGGCAGAAACTATGGCTACACCTTC. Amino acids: CASTKPGGRNYGYTF.

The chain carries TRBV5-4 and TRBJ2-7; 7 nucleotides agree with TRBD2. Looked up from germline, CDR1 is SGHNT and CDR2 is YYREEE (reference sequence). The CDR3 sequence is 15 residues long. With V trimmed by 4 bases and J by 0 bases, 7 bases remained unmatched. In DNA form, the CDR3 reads TGTGCCAGCAGCCCCGGCGGGGGAAACTCCTACGAGCAGTACTTC. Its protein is CASSPGGGNSYEQYF.

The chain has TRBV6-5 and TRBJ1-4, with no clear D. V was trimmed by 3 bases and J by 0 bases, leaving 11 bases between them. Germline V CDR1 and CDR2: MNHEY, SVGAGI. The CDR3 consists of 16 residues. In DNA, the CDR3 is TGTGCCAGCAGTTATCGCCCCCTTGCAACTAATGAAAAACTGTTTTTT. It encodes CASSYRPLATNEKLFF.

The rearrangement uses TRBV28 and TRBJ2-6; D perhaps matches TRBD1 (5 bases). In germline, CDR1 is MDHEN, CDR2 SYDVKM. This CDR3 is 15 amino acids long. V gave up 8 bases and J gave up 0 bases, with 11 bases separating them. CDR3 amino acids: CASYDRHSGANVLTF. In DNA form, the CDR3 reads TGTGCCAGCTACGACAGACACTCTGGGGCCAACGTCCTGACTTTC.

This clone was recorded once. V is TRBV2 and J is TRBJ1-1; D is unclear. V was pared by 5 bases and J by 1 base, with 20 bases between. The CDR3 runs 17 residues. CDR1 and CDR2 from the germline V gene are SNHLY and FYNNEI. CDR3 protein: CASSTDGRRTENTEAFF. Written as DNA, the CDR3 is TGTGCCAGCAGTACTGATGGCCGGAGGACGGAGAACACTGAAGCTTTCTTT.

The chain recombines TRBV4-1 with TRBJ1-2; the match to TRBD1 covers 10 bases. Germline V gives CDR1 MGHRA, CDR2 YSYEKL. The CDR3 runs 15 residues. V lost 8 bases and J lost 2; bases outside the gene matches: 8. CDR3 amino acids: CASALQDRGNYGYTF. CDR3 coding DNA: TGCGCCAGCGCCCTCCAGGACAGGGGGAACTATGGCTACACCTTC.

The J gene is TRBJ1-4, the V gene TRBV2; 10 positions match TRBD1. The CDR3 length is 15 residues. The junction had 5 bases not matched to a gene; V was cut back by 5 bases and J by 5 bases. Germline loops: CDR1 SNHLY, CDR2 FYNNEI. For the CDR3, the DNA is TGTGCCAGCAGTCCTTCGGGACAGGGGAATGAAAAACTGTTTTTT. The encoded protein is CASSPSGQGNEKLFF.

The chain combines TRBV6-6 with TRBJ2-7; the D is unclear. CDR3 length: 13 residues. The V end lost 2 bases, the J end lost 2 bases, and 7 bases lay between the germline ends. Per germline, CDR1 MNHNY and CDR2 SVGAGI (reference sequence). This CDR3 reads CASSYGETYEQYF. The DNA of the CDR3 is TGTGCCAGCAGTTACGGGGAAACCTACGAGCAGTACTTC.

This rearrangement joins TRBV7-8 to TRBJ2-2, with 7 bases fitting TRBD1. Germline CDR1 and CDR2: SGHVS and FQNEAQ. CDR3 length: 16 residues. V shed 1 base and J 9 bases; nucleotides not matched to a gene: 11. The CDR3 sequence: CASSLDPQGPRRELFF. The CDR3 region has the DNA TGTGCCAGCAGCTTAGACCCACAGGGGCCCCGCCGGGAGCTGTTTTTT.